This is a list of T cell receptor beta chains from one sample in a study of cytomegalovirus exposure and HLA in healthy donors. Sequencing used immunoSEQ multiplex PCR; TCRdb keeps in-frame clones, though not all of them. This sample lists 50,000 to 70,000 clones; its ten largest clones have 8.9%. The sample comprised PBMCs. Source of these receptors: a man in his fifties in good health and CMV-seropositive. CDR3s include the opening cysteine and the closing phenylalanine or tryptophan. D genes are given only for firm matches.

d_call	v_call	j_call	cdr3_nt	cdr3_aa
NA	TRBV6-5	TRBJ2-1	TGTGCCAGCAATAGAGTTTGGGGGGTGGGAAATGAGCAGTTCTTC	CASNRVWGVGNEQFF
TRBD2	TRBV6-5	TRBJ2-3	TGTGCCAGCAGATTAGCGGGAGGGCAGGCAGATACGCAGTATTTT	CASRLAGGQADTQYF
NA	TRBV4-3	TRBJ1-1	TGCGCCAGCAGCCAGGACATGAACACTGAAGCTTTCTTT	CASSQDMNTEAFF
TRBD2	TRBV20-1	TRBJ2-5	TGCAGTGCTAAGCGGGAGGAGACCCAGTACTTC	CSAKREETQYF
TRBD1	TRBV7-8	TRBJ2-7	TGTGCCAGCAGTCAACCTTCCGGACAGGGGGCTTACGAGCAGTACTTC	CASSQPSGQGAYEQYF
NA	TRBV19	TRBJ2-2	TGTGCCAGCAGGACAGTGGGTGGGACCGGGGAGCTGTTTTTT	CASRTVGGTGELFF
TRBD2	TRBV5-6	TRBJ2-1	TGTGCCAGCAGCTTAAGGGAGGGTAGCGTCAATGAGCAGTTCTTC	CASSLREGSVNEQFF
NA	TRBV19	TRBJ1-5	TGTGCCAGTAGTTCGGGGAATCAGCCCCAGCATTTT	CASSSGNQPQHF
NA	TRBV6-1	TRBJ2-3	TGTGCCAGCAGTGAGTGGCCCCTCACAGATACGCAGTATTTT	CASSEWPLTDTQYF
NA	TRBV5-1	TRBJ1-4	TGCGCCAGCAGGCGGGACCCACAAGACGAAAAACTGTTTTTT	CASRRDPQDEKLFF
TRBD2	TRBV2	TRBJ2-1	TGTGCCAGCAGTGATCCCGGACTAGCGGGAGCGAAGGAGCAGTTCTTC	CASSDPGLAGAKEQFF
NA	TRBV5-1	TRBJ1-2	TGCGCCAGCAGCCTGTTGACAGTTAACTATGGCTACACCTTC	CASSLLTVNYGYTF
TRBD1	TRBV5-8	TRBJ2-7	TGTGCCAGCTCGTACAGGGGCCTTTCCTACGAGCAGTACTTC	CASSYRGLSYEQYF
TRBD1	TRBV11-2	TRBJ2-3	TGTGCCAGCAGGTCCCGGGACAGGGGGCAAACAGATACGCAGTATTTT	CASRSRDRGQTDTQYF
TRBD2	TRBV4-2	TRBJ2-6	TGTGCCAGCAGCCTTGCTACAGGTGGGGGGGATTCTGGGGCCAACGTCCTGACTTTC	CASSLATGGGDSGANVLTF
NA	TRBV19	TRBJ2-5	TGTGCCAGTAGTATAGGGCCAATTCAAGAGACCCAGTACTTC	CASSIGPIQETQYF
TRBD2	TRBV7-3	TRBJ2-3	TGTGCCAGCAGCTCCCGACTAGCGGGAGGCACAGATACGCAGTATTTT	CASSSRLAGGTDTQYF
TRBD1	TRBV19	TRBJ1-2	TGTGCCAGTAGTGGACAGGGTAGGATTGGGAGCTACACCTTC	CASSGQGRIGSYTF
TRBD1	TRBV29-1	TRBJ1-2	TGCAGCGTTGAAGTTAGACAGGGGGCGGACTATGGCTACACCTTC	CSVEVRQGADYGYTF
NA	TRBV7-9	TRBJ2-7	TGTGCCAGCAGCTTAACGGGGGACGAGCAGTACTTC	CASSLTGDEQYF
TRBD2	TRBV7-8	TRBJ2-7	TGTGCCAGCAGCTCCATAACTAGCGGGCGTCTGTACTTC	CASSSITSGRLYF
TRBD2	TRBV4-3	TRBJ2-3	TGCGCCAGCAGCCAAGACCAGTGGGGGGGAGATACGCAGTATTTT	CASSQDQWGGDTQYF
TRBD1	TRBV29-1	TRBJ1-2	TGCAGCGTGGAGGGACAGGGGAACTATGGCTACACCTTC	CSVEGQGNYGYTF
NA	TRBV11-2	TRBJ2-1	TGTGCCAGCAGCCTTGACTACTCCGACAATGAGCAGTTCTTC	CASSLDYSDNEQFF
NA	TRBV5-6	TRBJ1-1	TGTGCCAGCAGCCTAGGCTCGGCGAACACTGAAGCTTTCTTT	CASSLGSANTEAFF
TRBD2	TRBV28	TRBJ2-3	TGTGCCAGCAAAACGGGGGGAAGCACAGATACGCAGTATTTT	CASKTGGSTDTQYF
NA	TRBV5-1	TRBJ2-1	TGCGCCAGCAGCTTGGGGGAGTCCTACAATGAGCAGTTCTTC	CASSLGESYNEQFF
TRBD2	TRBV4-2	TRBJ2-1	TGTGCCAGCAGCCTGGGGACTAGCGGAAATGAGCAGTTCTTC	CASSLGTSGNEQFF
NA	TRBV9	TRBJ2-1	TGTGCCAGCAGCCTACAAGGAGGAGAGCAGTTCTTC	CASSLQGGEQFF
TRBD2	TRBV5-1	TRBJ2-7	TGCGCCAGCAGCTTGGGCAGCGGGGGGTCCTACGAGCAGTACTTC	CASSLGSGGSYEQYF
TRBD1	TRBV2	TRBJ2-5	TGTGCCAGCACCCTTACAGGGGCCGAGACCCAGTACTTC	CASTLTGAETQYF
NA	TRBV2	TRBJ2-7	TGTGCCAGCAGCGTCTCTGAGGCCAGGGGAGAGCAGTACTTC	CASSVSEARGEQYF
TRBD1	TRBV7-9	TRBJ1-1	TGTGCCAGCAGCTTAGAACAGGGGGGCACTGAAGCTTTCTTT	CASSLEQGGTEAFF
NA	TRBV19	TRBJ1-1	TGTGCCTCGGGGAGTTTTGCTGAAGCTTTCTTT	CASGSFAEAFF
TRBD1	TRBV10-3	TRBJ2-5	TGTGCCATCAGTGGGACAGGGGTAGAGACCCAGTACTTC	CAISGTGVETQYF
TRBD1	TRBV29-1	TRBJ2-5	TGCAGCGTTCTAGAACAGGGGAAAGAGACCCAGTACTTC	CSVLEQGKETQYF
NA	TRBV29-1	TRBJ1-1	TGCAGCGTTGCGAGCGGCATCACTGAAGCTTTCTTT	CSVASGITEAFF
TRBD1	TRBV6-5	TRBJ1-2	TGTGCCAGCAGTAGGGCAGGGGGCAACTATGGCTACACCTTC	CASSRAGGNYGYTF
TRBD1	TRBV19	TRBJ2-5	TGTGCCAGTAGTACCATAGGGGGACAGGGTAGAGAGACCCAGTACTTC	CASSTIGGQGRETQYF
TRBD2	TRBV11-2	TRBJ2-7	TGTGCCAGCAGCTTAGTCTGGGCCGGGACTAGCACATCCGAGCAGTACTTC	CASSLVWAGTSTSEQYF
NA	TRBV6-5	TRBJ1-5	TGTGCCAGCAGCCTCCGGGGTCAGCCCCAGCATTTT	CASSLRGQPQHF
TRBD2	TRBV10-3	TRBJ2-7	TGTGCCATCACCTCAGCGGGAGGGCCCGCCTACGAGCAGTACTTC	CAITSAGGPAYEQYF
TRBD2	TRBV5-5	TRBJ2-5	TGTGCCAGCAGCACTCCTAGCGGGGGGGCTGAGACCCAGTACTTC	CASSTPSGGAETQYF
NA	TRBV14	TRBJ1-2	TGTGCCAGCAGCCCCACAGGGAACTACTATGGCTACACCTTC	CASSPTGNYYGYTF
NA	TRBV5-1	TRBJ2-2	TGCGCCAGCAGCCCCGAAGGGGCCGGGGAGCTGTTTTTT	CASSPEGAGELFF
TRBD2	TRBV4-1	TRBJ2-2	TGCGCCAGCATGCCGATAGCGGGAGACCCCGGGGAGCTGTTTTTT	CASMPIAGDPGELFF
TRBD1	TRBV5-1	TRBJ1-2	TGCGCCAGCAGCGGGGACAGGAGCTCCTACTATGGCTACACCTTC	CASSGDRSSYYGYTF
TRBD2	TRBV7-2	TRBJ2-7	TGTGCCAGCAGCCCTAGTGGGGGGGCCTACGAGCAGTACTTC	CASSPSGGAYEQYF
NA	TRBV25-1	TRBJ2-2	TGTGCCAGCTCCATCGCGGGCGGGAACACCGGGGAGCTGTTTTTT	CASSIAGGNTGELFF